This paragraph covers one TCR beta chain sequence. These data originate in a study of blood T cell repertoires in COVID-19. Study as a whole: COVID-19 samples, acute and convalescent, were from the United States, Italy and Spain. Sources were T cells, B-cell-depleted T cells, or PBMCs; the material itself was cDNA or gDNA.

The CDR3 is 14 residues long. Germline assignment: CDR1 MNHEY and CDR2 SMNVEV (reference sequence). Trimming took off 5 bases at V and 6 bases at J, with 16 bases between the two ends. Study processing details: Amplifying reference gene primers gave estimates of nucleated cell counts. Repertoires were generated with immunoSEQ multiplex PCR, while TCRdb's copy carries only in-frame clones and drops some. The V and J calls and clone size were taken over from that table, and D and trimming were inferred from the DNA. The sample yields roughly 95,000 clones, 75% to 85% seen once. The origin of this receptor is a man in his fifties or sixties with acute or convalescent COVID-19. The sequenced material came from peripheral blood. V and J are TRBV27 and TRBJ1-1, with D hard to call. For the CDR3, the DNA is TGTGCCAGCAGTCTACAGTCCCCATCATCTGAAGCTTTCTTT. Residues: CASSLQSPSSEAFF.